The 25 T cell receptor beta chains reported below all come from one sample, sequenced in a study of metastatic and nonmetastatic thyroid tumors (TCRdb year 2020). No treatment had been received by any patient before thyroid surgery. The library was built by means of PCR. Sequencing used an Illumina HiSeq 4000. The public sequencing data were trimmed at Q25 with fastp and processed into clonotypes with MiXCR by TCRdb, which kept only in-frame beta chains. This sample has about 20,000 clones in its table, and 35% to 45% of those were observed once. The top ten constitute 22% of the sample. What was sequenced was blood. Receptors were obtained from a male donor with papillary thyroid cancer or a benign thyroid nodule (not recorded which). Some clones in this sample may be carry-over from other donors' samples.

V usage is TRBV4-2 and J usage is TRBJ2-7; 9 nucleotides align to TRBD1. After removal of 3 bases from V and 0 bases from J, the junction contained 0 bases not matched to a gene. The CDR3 length is 14 residues. Germline V gene sequence: CDR1 LGHNA, CDR2 YNFKEQ. The CDR3 loop reads CASSQGQGSYEQYF. The DNA of the CDR3 is TGTGCCAGCAGCCAGGGACAGGGCTCCTACGAGCAGTACTTC.

The rearrangement uses TRBV6-1 and TRBJ1-1; the D gene is possibly TRBD1 (5 bases). V was shortened by 1 base and J by 5 bases, with 17 bases between the two germline ends. This CDR3 region has 16 residues. Germline V gene data show CDR1 as MNHNS and CDR2 as SASEGT. CDR3 bases: TGTGCCAGCAGTGAAGGGGCAGGGAGGGCCGGAACTGAAGCTTTCTTT. Its translation is CASSEGAGRAGTEAFF.

This chain uses TRBV6-2 or TRBV6-3 with TRBJ2-5; 11 bases are shared with TRBD2. Per germline, CDR1 MNHEY and CDR2 SVGEGT. The V segment lost 2 bases and the J segment 0 bases; nucleotides outside the gene matches: 17. The CDR3 spans 21 residues. Here the CDR3 reads CASSYASSPGLADKYQETQYF. In DNA form, the CDR3 reads TGTGCCAGCAGTTACGCTTCGTCGCCGGGACTAGCGGACAAGTACCAAGAGACCCAGTACTTC.

The V and J genes are TRBV18 and TRBJ2-7; 8 positions match TRBD2. CDR1 is KGHSH and CDR2 is LQKENI in the germline V gene. This CDR3 comprises 15 residues. V was pared by 11 bases and J by 7 bases, with 19 bases of the junction left unmatched. Here the CDR3 reads CASRSLAARATEQYF. CDR3 coding DNA: TGTGCCTCGAGGTCACTAGCGGCGAGGGCAACGGAGCAGTACTTC.

In its sample, this clone was seen many times. The J gene is TRBJ2-6, the V gene TRBV20-1, with D unclear. The length of the CDR3 is 12 residues. CDR1 is DFQATT, CDR2 SNEGSKA, per germline (reference sequence). V was clipped by 3 bases and J by 0 bases, with 0 bases between them. CDR3 sequence reads: CSASSGANVLTF. For the CDR3, the DNA is TGCAGTGCTAGCTCTGGGGCCAACGTCCTGACTTTC.

This clone appeared many times. V and J are TRBV18 and TRBJ2-3, with 12 positions matching TRBD2. The ends lost 6 bases at V and 0 bases at J; junction bases unmatched: 13. This CDR3 has 19 residues. Germline CDR1 and CDR2: KGHSH and LQKENI. CDR3 protein: CASSLGLAGPRGSTDTQYF. DNA of the CDR3: TGTGCCAGCTCCCTTGGACTAGCGGGACCCCGGGGGAGCACAGATACGCAGTATTTT.

This chain links TRBV20-1 with TRBJ1-6; TRBD1 matches at 9 bases. The CDR3 contains 15 residues. Germline V CDR1 and CDR2: DFQATT, SNEGSKA (reference sequence). The ends lost 2 bases at V and 4 bases at J; junction bases unmatched: 3. CDR3 loop: CSARPGQGYNSPLHF. In nucleotides, the CDR3 is TGCAGTGCTAGACCGGGACAGGGTTATAATTCACCCCTCCACTTT.

This clone has only a few counts. This chain joins TRBV28 and TRBJ2-3; D is unresolved. CDR3 length equals 14 residues. Between the trimmed V and J ends, which lost 2 bases and 2 bases, there was a span of 8 bases. CDR1 is MDHEN, CDR2 SYDVKM, per germline. The CDR3 DNA sequence: TGTGCCAGCAGTTTACCGGCGTCCACAGATACGCAGTATTTT. Protein: CASSLPASTDTQYF.

This sequence joins TRBV7-3 and TRBJ2-5; a weak D match, TRBD1 (6 bases). V lost 5 bases to trimming and J lost 4 bases, with 14 bases between them. CDR1 is SGHTA, CDR2 FQGTGA, per germline. This CDR3 has 14 residues. In DNA form, the CDR3 reads TGTGCCAGCAGCCGAGGGGGTTCAGGAGAGACCCAGTACTTC. It is translated as CASSRGGSGETQYF.

As DNA, the CDR3 is TGTGCCAGCAGCCGCAACGGGGACCAAGAGACCCAGTACTTC. This encodes CASSRNGDQETQYF. The V gene is TRBV7-2, the J gene TRBJ2-5; tentatively, D is TRBD2 (5 bases). The CDR3 has 14 amino acids. The V end lost 5 bases, the J end lost 0 bases, and 10 bases lay between the germline ends. Germline assignment: CDR1 SGHTA and CDR2 FQGNSA.

The chain has TRBV11-1 and TRBJ2-4, with 14 bases identical to TRBD2. The CDR3 consists of 16 residues. Germline values: CDR1 SGHAT, CDR2 FQDESV (reference sequence). Trimming removed 3 bases from V and 8 bases from J; junction bases left unmatched: 6. The CDR3 region is CASSFGLAGGVDIQYF. DNA of the CDR3: TGTGCCAGCAGCTTCGGACTAGCGGGGGGTGTTGACATTCAGTACTTC.

This clone was recorded many times. It is likely a read error, because the conserved phenylalanine at the end of the CDR3 is missing. V and J are TRBV20-1 and TRBJ2-1; D gene ambiguous. CDR1 and CDR2 (germline): DFQATT, SNEGSKA (reference sequence). The CDR3 is made up of 17 amino acids. V lost 3 bases to trimming and J lost 0 bases, with 18 bases between them. CDR3 nucleotides: TGCAGTGCTAGTATAAAAGCAAGTCGAAGCTCCTACAATGAGCAGTTCGTC. Translation: CSASIKASRSSYNEQFV.

The V and J genes are TRBV13 and TRBJ1-1; D is uncertain. V was cut by 0 bases and J by 7 bases, with 6 bases left in between. Germline CDR1 reads PRHDT; CDR2 reads FYEKMQ (reference sequence). The CDR3 runs 12 residues. The CDR3, as DNA: TGTGCCAGCAGCTTAGGGCAGAATGAAGCTTTCTTT. Translated: CASSLGQNEAFF.

This clone was found a few times. CDR3 coding DNA: TGTGCCAGCAGAGGTCTAGTGACAGATACGCAGTATTTT. Translating it yields CASRGLVTDTQYF. This rearrangement joins TRBV6-1 to TRBJ2-3; unclear D gene. With 6 bases removed from V and 3 bases from J, the gap between germline ends came to 10 bases. Per germline, CDR1 MNHNS and CDR2 SASEGT. The CDR3 is 13 residues long.

The chain is built from TRBV6-1 and TRBJ2-3, with 7 bases that match TRBD2. The CDR3 is made up of 14 amino acids. Germline CDR1 is MNHNS and CDR2 is SASEGT. V was clipped by 7 bases and J by 1 base; unmatched bases: 5. CDR3 nucleotides: TGTGCCAGCAAACGGGAGGTCGGCACAGATACGCAGTATTTT. Translating gives CASKREVGTDTQYF.

V is TRBV27 and J is TRBJ2-2; D unresolved. V lost 4 bases to trimming and J lost 5 bases, with 8 bases between them. The CDR3 runs 13 residues. Looked up from germline, CDR1 is MNHEY and CDR2 is SMNVEV (reference sequence). In nucleotides, the CDR3 is TGTGCCAGCAGTTCAACAGCAACCGGGGAGCTGTTTTTT. This codes for CASSSTATGELFF.

The DNA of the CDR3 is TGTGCCTGGAGTGTAGGACAGGGGCTCTCCTACGAGCAGTACTTC. It is translated as CAWSVGQGLSYEQYF. This sequence joins TRBV30 and TRBJ2-7; the match to TRBD1 covers 9 bases. CDR1 GTSNPN and CDR2 SVGIG come from the germline V gene (reference sequence). The CDR3 runs to 15 residues. V was pared by 0 bases and J by 0 bases, with 3 bases of the junction left unmatched.

Only a few counts were recorded for this clone. The V call is TRBV6-1, the J call TRBJ1-6; D is uncertain. The CDR3 has 13 amino acids. Germline V gene data show CDR1 as MNHNS and CDR2 as SASEGT. V shed 4 bases and J shed 8 bases, with 9 bases lying between them. CDR3 residues: CASSVGSDSPLHF. CDR3 DNA sequence: TGTGCCAGCAGTGTAGGGTCGGATTCACCCCTCCACTTT.

This chain joins TRBV9 and TRBJ1-4, with TRBD1 matching over 7 bases. J gave up 3 bases and V 0 bases, and 2 bases lay outside the gene matches. The CDR3 is made up of 15 amino acids. Germline V gene sequence: CDR1 SGDLS, CDR2 YYNGEE. The CDR3 spells CASSVGGQANEKLFF. The CDR3 bases are TGTGCCAGCAGCGTAGGAGGACAGGCTAATGAAAAACTGTTTTTT.

This chain links TRBV9 with TRBJ2-3; a possible D gene is TRBD1 (5 bases). Trimming cost V 0 bases and J 4 bases, with 9 bases left between them. The CDR3 length is 14 residues. In germline, CDR1 is SGDLS, CDR2 YYNGEE. This CDR3 reads CASSVGSGSDTQYF. DNA of the CDR3: TGTGCCAGCAGCGTAGGGTCAGGGTCAGATACGCAGTATTTT.

This chain links TRBV20-1 with TRBJ2-1, with unresolved D. The CDR3 has 11 amino acids. The germline CDR1 and CDR2 sequences are DFQATT and SNEGSKA (reference sequence). V was clipped by 5 bases and J by 6 bases, with 8 bases between them. The CDR3: CSAEYSNEQFF. The CDR3 bases are TGCAGTGCTGAGTATAGCAATGAGCAGTTCTTC.

This clone was observed many times. The chain combines TRBV6-5 with TRBJ1-2; 10 bases map to TRBD1. This CDR3 spans 14 amino acids. Germline trimming cut 1 base from V and 8 bases from J; bases unmatched to any gene: 4. Germline V gene data show CDR1 as MNHEY and CDR2 as SVGAGI. CDR3 amino acids: CASSYLTGGDGYTF. CDR3 DNA: TGTGCCAGCAGTTACTTGACAGGGGGCGACGGCTACACCTTC.

This clone was recorded at least ten times. This rearrangement joins TRBV2 to TRBJ2-1, with a possible D match to TRBD1 (6 bases). This CDR3 comprises 14 residues. The germline V gene encodes CDR1 SNHLY and CDR2 FYNNEI. V shed 7 bases and J shed 5 bases, with 15 bases lying between them. In nucleotides, the CDR3 is TGTGCCAGCACAGGGACAACCCCTAACAATGAGCAGTTCTTC. This codes for CASTGTTPNNEQFF.

The chain links TRBV6-1 to TRBJ1-6, with a weak D call TRBD1 (6 bases). The CDR3 spans 15 residues. V lost 7 bases and J lost 7, with 17 bases in between. Germline CDR1 MNHNS, CDR2 SASEGT. The CDR3 coding sequence is TGTGCCAGCAAGGGGGATTTGGGCGAAAATTCACCCCTCCACTTT. Protein sequence: CASKGDLGENSPLHF.

The V gene is TRBV6-5, the J gene TRBJ1-2; maybe TRBD1 (5 bases). Germline V gives CDR1 MNHEY, CDR2 SVGAGI. Trimming took off 2 bases at V and 4 bases at J, with 14 bases between the two ends. The CDR3 is 15 residues long. The CDR3 coding sequence is TGTGCCAGCAGTTACCAACCAGGGCCGGGCTATGGCTACACCTTC. The encoded protein is CASSYQPGPGYGYTF.